These T cell receptor beta chains were read from a single sample in a study of Graves' ophthalmopathy and Graves' hyperthyroidism. TCRdb processed the multiplex PCR reads anew with MiXCR; each CDR3 protein has one entry. The top ten clones hold more than 9% of a sample with 340,000 or so distinct CDR3 sequences, roughly a sixth of them seen once. Sequencing was carried out using peripheral blood. The receptor source for this set is an adult man with Graves' ophthalmopathy. Each CDR3 is given without its conserved first and last residue.

SVVGRETQY | TRBV29-1 | 9
ASTDQRERKETQY | TRBV28 | 13
AIGGNKNTGELF | TRBV15 | 12
ASSQKGPAVLT | TRBV3-1 | 11
ASSLFGRSEQY | TRBV12-3/TRBV12-4 | 11
SVVARGWTEAF | TRBV29-1 | 11
ASSYLGTGGYT | TRBV6-5 | 11
ASSGKGGHRETQY | TRBV5-6 | 13
ASSLMDSLNTEAF | TRBV5-1 | 13
ASSQGTGASTDTQY | TRBV4-3 | 14
ASSLSRSEAF | TRBV28 | 10
ASTPREGRDNQPQH | TRBV6-1 | 14
ASSLDPTHSGNTIY | TRBV5-1 | 14
ASTQSGAGDSPLH | TRBV6-1 | 13
ASSESASGNTIY | TRBV5-1 | 12
ASSIGPGSSNQPQH | TRBV19 | 14
ASSYSGLINTIY | TRBV6-5 | 12
ASSLHPVKQNHGELF | TRBV12-3/TRBV12-4 | 15
ASSLRTMGEQY | TRBV5-1 | 11
AWSVNRVYGYT | TRBV30 | 11
ASSHRTDTGELF | TRBV7-9 | 12
ASSKLDRAQETQY | TRBV12-3/TRBV12-4 | 13
ASGSIGNSYEQC | TRBV7-8 | 12
SAADRLSGNTIY | TRBV20-1 | 12
ASGTGAELSSYEQY | TRBV5-1 | 14
ASSYGGQGYEQY | TRBV6-5 | 12
ASSYGTDSSYEQY | TRBV5-1 | 13
ASIGTGIQPQH | TRBV19 | 11
ASSFDSGFQGGEAF | TRBV11-2 | 14
ASLGASGRETQY | TRBV6-1 | 12
ASSQDPGAYEQY | TRBV4-1 | 12